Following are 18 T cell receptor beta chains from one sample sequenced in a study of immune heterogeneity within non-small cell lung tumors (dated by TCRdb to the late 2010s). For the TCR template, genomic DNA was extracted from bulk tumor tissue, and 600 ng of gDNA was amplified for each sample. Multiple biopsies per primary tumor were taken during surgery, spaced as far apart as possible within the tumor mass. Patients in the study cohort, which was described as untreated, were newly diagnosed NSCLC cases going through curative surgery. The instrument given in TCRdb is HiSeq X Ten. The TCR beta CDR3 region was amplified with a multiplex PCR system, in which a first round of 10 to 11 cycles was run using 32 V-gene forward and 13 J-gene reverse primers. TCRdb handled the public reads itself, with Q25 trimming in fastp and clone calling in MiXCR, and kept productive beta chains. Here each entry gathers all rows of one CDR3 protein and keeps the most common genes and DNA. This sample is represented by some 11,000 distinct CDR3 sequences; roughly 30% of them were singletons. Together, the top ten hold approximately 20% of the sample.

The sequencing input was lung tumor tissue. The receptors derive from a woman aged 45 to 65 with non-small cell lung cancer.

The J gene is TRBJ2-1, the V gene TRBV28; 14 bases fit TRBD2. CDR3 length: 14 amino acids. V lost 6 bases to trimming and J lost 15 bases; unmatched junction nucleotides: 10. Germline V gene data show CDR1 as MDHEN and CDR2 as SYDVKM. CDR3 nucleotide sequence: TGTGCCAGCAGGTCGGGACTAGCGGGGGTAAGGGTGTTCTTC. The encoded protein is CASRSGLAGVRVFF.

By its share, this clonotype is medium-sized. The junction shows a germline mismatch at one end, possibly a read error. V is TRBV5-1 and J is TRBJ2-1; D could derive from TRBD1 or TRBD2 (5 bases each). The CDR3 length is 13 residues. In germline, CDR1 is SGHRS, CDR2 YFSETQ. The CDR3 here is CASSLGDPNKQFF. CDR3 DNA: TGCGCCAGCAGCCTCGGGGACCCCAATAAGCAGTTCTTC.

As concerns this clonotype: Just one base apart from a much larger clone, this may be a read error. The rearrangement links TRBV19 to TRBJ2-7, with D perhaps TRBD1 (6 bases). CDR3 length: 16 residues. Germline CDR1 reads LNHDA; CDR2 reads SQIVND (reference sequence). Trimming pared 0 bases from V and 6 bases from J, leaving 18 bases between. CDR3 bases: TGTGCCAGTAGTATAGAAGGACAGAGCAAAGCCGGCGAGCAGTACTTC. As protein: CASSIEGQSKAGEQYF.

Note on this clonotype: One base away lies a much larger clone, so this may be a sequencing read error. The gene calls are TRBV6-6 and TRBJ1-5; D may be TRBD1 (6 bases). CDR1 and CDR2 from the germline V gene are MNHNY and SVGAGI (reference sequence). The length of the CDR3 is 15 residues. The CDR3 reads CASSYSRGGGQPQDF. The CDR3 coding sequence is TGTGCCAGCAGTTACTCGAGAGGGGGTGGTCAGCCCCAGGATTTT.

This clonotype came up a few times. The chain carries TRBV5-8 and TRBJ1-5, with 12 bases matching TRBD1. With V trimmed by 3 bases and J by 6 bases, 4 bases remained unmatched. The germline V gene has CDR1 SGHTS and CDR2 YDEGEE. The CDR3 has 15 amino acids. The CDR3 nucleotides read TGTGCCAGCAGCTCCGGGACAGGGGGCAGTCAGCCCCAGCATTTT. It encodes CASSSGTGGSQPQHF. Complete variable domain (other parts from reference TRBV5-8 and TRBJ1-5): EAGVTQSPTHLIKTRGQQATLRCSPISGHTSVYWYQQALGLGLQFLLWYDEGEERNRGNFPPRFSGRQFPNYSSELNVNALELEDSALYLCASSSGTGGSQPQHFGDGTRLSIL.

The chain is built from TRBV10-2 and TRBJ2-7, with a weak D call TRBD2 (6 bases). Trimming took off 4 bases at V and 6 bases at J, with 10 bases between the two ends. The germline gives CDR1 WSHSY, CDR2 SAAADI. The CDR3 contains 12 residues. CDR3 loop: CASSGSGVEQYF. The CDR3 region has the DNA TGCGCCAGCAGTGGGTCGGGGGTCGAGCAGTACTTC.

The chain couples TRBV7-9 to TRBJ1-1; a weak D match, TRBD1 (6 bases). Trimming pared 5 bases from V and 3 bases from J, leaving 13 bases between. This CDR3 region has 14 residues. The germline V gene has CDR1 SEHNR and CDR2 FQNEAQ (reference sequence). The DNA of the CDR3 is TGTGCCAGCAGCAACCTGGACAGTTACACTGAAGCTTTCTTT. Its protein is CASSNLDSYTEAFF.

The DNA of the CDR3 is TGTGCCAGCAGCCAAGATTCACAGGGGGCGGGAGGCTACACCTTC. It encodes CASSQDSQGAGGYTF. The gene calls are TRBV3-1 and TRBJ1-2; TRBD1 agrees at 9 bases. CDR1 LGHDT and CDR2 YNNKEL come from the germline V gene (reference sequence). Trimming took 0 bases from V and 8 from J; bases not matched to a gene: 7. This CDR3 is 15 amino acids long.

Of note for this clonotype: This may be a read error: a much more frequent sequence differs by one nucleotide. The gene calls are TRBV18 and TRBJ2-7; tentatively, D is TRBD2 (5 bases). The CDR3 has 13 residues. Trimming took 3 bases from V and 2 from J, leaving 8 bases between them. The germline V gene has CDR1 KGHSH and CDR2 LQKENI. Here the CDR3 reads CASSPRVPYEQYF. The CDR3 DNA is TGTGCCAGCTCACCGCGGGTCCCCTACGAGCAGTACTTC.

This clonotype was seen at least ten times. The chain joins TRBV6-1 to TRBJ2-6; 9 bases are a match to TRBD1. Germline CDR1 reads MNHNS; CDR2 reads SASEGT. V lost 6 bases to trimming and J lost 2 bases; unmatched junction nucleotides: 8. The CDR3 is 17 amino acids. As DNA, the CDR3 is TGTGCCAGCAGCCCGGGACAGGGTAAAGCTGGGGCCAACGTCCTGACTTTC. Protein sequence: CASSPGQGKAGANVLTF.

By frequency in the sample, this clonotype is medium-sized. Here the CDR3 reads CSASGTSGSTDTQYF. The CDR3 DNA sequence: TGCAGTGCTAGCGGGACTAGCGGGAGCACAGATACGCAGTATTTT. The genes are TRBV20-1 and TRBJ2-3; 12 bases are shared with TRBD2. Germline loops: CDR1 DFQATT, CDR2 SNEGSKA (reference sequence). This CDR3 is built from 15 residues. V dropped 3 bases and J dropped 0; count of bases not matched to a gene: 1.

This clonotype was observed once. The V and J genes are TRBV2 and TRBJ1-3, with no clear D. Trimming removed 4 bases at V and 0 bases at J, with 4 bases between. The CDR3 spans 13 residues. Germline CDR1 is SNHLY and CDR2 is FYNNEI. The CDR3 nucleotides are TGTGCCAGCAGTGTGGACTCTGGAAACACCATATATTTT. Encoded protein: CASSVDSGNTIYF.

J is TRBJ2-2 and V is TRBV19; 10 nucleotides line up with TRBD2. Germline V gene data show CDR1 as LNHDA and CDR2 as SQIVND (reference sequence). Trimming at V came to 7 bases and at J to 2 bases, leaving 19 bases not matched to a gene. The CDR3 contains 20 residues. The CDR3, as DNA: TGTGCCAGTACCCGCCTTAGGGGTGGGCTAGCGGGGGCCAACACCGGGGAGCTGTTTTTT. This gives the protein CASTRLRGGLAGANTGELFF. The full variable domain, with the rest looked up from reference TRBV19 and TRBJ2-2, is DGGITQSPKYLFRKEGQNVTLSCEQNLNHDAMYWYRQDPGQGLRLIYYSQIVNDFQKGDIAEGYSVSREKKESFPLTVTSAQKNPTAFYLCASTRLRGGLAGANTGELFFGEGSRLTVL.

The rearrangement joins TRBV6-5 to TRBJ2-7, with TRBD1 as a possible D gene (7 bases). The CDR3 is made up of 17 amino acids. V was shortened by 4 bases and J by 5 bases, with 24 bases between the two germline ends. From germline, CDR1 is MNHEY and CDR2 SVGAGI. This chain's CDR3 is CASSSQRRGRTLHEQYF. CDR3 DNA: TGTGCCAGCAGTTCCCAGAGGAGGGGGCGAACACTCCACGAGCAGTACTTC.

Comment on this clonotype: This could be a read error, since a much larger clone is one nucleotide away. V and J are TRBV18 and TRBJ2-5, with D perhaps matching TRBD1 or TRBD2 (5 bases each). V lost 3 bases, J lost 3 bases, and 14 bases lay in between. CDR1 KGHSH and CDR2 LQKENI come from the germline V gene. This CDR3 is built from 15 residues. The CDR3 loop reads CASSPLRGVKETQYF. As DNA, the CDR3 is TGTGCCAGCTCACCGCTGAGGGGTGTAAAAGAGACCCAGTACTTC.

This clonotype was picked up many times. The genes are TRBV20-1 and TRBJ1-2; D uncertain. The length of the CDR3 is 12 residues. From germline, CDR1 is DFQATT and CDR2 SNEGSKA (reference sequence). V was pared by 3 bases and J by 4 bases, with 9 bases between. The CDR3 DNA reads TGCAGTGCTAGGGATGGACCCTATGGCTACACCTTC. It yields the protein CSARDGPYGYTF.

CDR3 sequence reads: CASSQRAGQSTYEQYF. CDR3 nucleotide sequence: TGTGCCAGCAGCCAAAGGGCGGGACAGTCGACCTACGAGCAGTACTTC. The chain joins TRBV14 to TRBJ2-7; D perhaps matches TRBD1 (7 bases). CDR3 size: 16 residues. V was clipped by 2 bases and J by 2 bases, with 16 bases between them. Germline CDR1 SGHDN, CDR2 FVKESK.

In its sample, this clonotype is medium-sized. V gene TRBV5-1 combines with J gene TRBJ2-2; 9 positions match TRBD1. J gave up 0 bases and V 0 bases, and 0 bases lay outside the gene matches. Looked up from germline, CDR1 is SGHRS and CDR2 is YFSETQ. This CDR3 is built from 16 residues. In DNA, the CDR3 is TGCGCCAGCAGCTTGGGACAGGGGGCGAACACCGGGGAGCTGTTTTTT. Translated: CASSLGQGANTGELFF.